The 16 T cell receptor beta chains reported below all come from one sample, sequenced in a study of metastatic and nonmetastatic thyroid tumors. Every patient underwent thyroid surgery untreated. From the PCR reads, TCRdb re-called clones with MiXCR. The data contain tens of thousands of clones, about a sixth of them singletons. Sample: blood. These receptor sequences come from a male donor with papillary thyroid cancer or a benign thyroid nodule (not recorded which). Some clones in this sample may be carry-over from other donors' samples.

This clone was recorded at least ten times. The chain has TRBV11-3 and TRBJ1-6; D gene unclear. V was pared by 4 bases and J by 7 bases, with 11 bases between. There are 14 residues in the CDR3. The germline gives CDR1 SGHNT, CDR2 YENEEA. CDR3 amino acids: CASSYEPGNSPLHF. In DNA, the CDR3 is TGTGCCAGCAGCTACGAGCCGGGAAATTCACCCCTCCACTTT.

V gene TRBV10-1 combines with J gene TRBJ2-2, with 10 positions matching TRBD2. The germline gives CDR1 WNHNN, CDR2 SYGVQD (reference sequence). With V trimmed by 7 bases and J by 9 bases, 11 bases remained unmatched. The CDR3 runs 15 residues. The CDR3 here is CASIQAGGSTWELFF. The DNA for the CDR3 is TGCGCCAGCATCCAAGCGGGGGGGAGTACCTGGGAGCTGTTTTTT.

Regarding this clone: A read error may produce the germline difference seen at one junction end. V gene TRBV11-2 combines with J gene TRBJ2-6, with D unclear. Germline-derived CDR1 and CDR2 are SGHAT and FQNNGV. The CDR3 contains 13 residues. The CDR3: CAISLSGTNVLTF. The CDR3 DNA follows: TGTGCCATCAGCCTCTCTGGGACCAACGTCCTGACTTTC.

On this clone itself: Relative to the germline gene, one junction end is altered; a read error may explain this. The chain joins TRBV6-2 or TRBV6-3 to TRBJ2-3; 9 nucleotides line up with TRBD2. The CDR3 contains 19 residues. Germline V gives CDR1 MNHEY, CDR2 SVGEGT. For the CDR3, the DNA is TGTGCCAGCAGTCACTCGAAAAGGGTTGGCGGGGGGGCCGGAGATACGCAGTATTTT. Encoded protein: CASSHSKRVGGGAGDTQYF.

This chain joins TRBV6-1 and TRBJ1-1, with D unresolved. CDR3 length: 13 residues. CDR1 is MNHNS, CDR2 SASEGT, per germline. The CDR3 loop is CSTGGRSDTEAFF. The CDR3 DNA is TGTTCCACTGGAGGGAGGTCCGACACTGAAGCTTTCTTT.

This clone was seen repeatedly, ten times or more. The chain joins TRBV18 to TRBJ2-1; 12 bases map to TRBD2. V was pared by 6 bases and J by 8 bases, with 11 bases of the junction left unmatched. Looked up from germline, CDR1 is KGHSH and CDR2 is LQKENI. This CDR3 has 16 amino acids. As DNA, the CDR3 is TGTGCCAGCTCGCCTAGACTAGCGGGAGATCTTCATGAGCAGTTCTTC. It translates to CASSPRLAGDLHEQFF.

There are many counts of this clone. The rearrangement links TRBV3-1 to TRBJ1-1; a possible D gene is TRBD1 (6 bases). The CDR3 loop spans 15 amino acids. The germline V gene has CDR1 LGHDT and CDR2 YNNKEL (reference sequence). The V end lost 1 base, the J end lost 8 bases, and 17 bases lay between the germline ends. The CDR3 sequence: CASSQGGVWGPEAFF. In DNA, the CDR3 is TGTGCCAGCAGCCAAGGTGGGGTATGGGGGCCCGAAGCTTTCTTT.

The table lists this clone with many counts. This chain uses TRBV12-3 or TRBV12-4 with TRBJ2-5, with D uncertain. The CDR3 sequence is 11 residues long. Trimming took 5 bases from V and 5 from J, leaving 6 bases between them. The CDR3 DNA sequence: TGTGCCAGCAGTAGCGAGGAGACCCAGTACTTC. Protein product: CASSSEETQYF.

J is TRBJ2-2 and V is TRBV4-1; possibly TRBD1 for D (5 bases). CDR1 MGHRA and CDR2 YSYEKL come from the germline V gene. Trimming left V 4 bases short and J 12 bases short, with 30 bases between. The length of the CDR3 is 18 residues. The CDR3 DNA is TGCGCCAGCAGCCCCTCCCCTCCCGGGCAAGTCACGTCAGGGAAGCTGTTTTTT. It encodes CASSPSPPGQVTSGKLFF.

A few counts support this clone. A much larger clonotype is one base distant, so this may be a read error. The V and J genes are TRBV29-1 and TRBJ2-7, with 11 bases identical to TRBD2. Germline loops: CDR1 SQVTM, CDR2 ANQGSEA. This CDR3 has 14 residues. After removal of 6 bases from V and 1 base from J, the junction contained 5 bases not matched to a gene. CDR3 region: CSVSGTSGSYEQYF. The CDR3 DNA follows: TGCAGCGTCTCAGGGACTAGCGGTTCCTACGAGCAGTACTTC.

V gene TRBV5-4 combines with J gene TRBJ2-7, with D perhaps matching TRBD1 or TRBD2 (5 bases each). Germline V gene data show CDR1 as SGHNT and CDR2 as YYREEE (reference sequence). Trimming took off 4 bases at V and 0 bases at J, with 14 bases between the two ends. The CDR3 is 15 amino acids. CDR3 sequence: CASSTKTGTSYEQYF. CDR3 nucleotide sequence: TGTGCCAGCAGCACCAAGACTGGGACCTCCTACGAGCAGTACTTC.

This clone has a count of ten or more. The rearrangement uses TRBV29-1 and TRBJ2-7; 8 bases match TRBD2. The CDR3 has 14 amino acids. Germline loops: CDR1 SQVTM, CDR2 ANQGSEA. V was clipped by 5 bases and J by 3 bases; unmatched bases: 9. CDR3: CSVLTGTSLYEQYF. As DNA, the CDR3 is TGCAGCGTTTTAACCGGGACTAGTCTCTACGAGCAGTACTTC.

The table lists this clone with many counts. The chain links TRBV11-2 to TRBJ2-7; D is undetermined. The CDR3 contains 13 residues. The V gene lost 2 bases and the J gene lost 3 bases, with 8 bases spanning the gap. Looked up from germline, CDR1 is SGHAT and CDR2 is FQNNGV. The CDR3, as DNA: TGTGCCAGCAGCTTACTAGGGATCTACGAGCAGTACTTC. The encoded protein is CASSLLGIYEQYF.

This clone was seen many times. The genes are TRBV5-6 and TRBJ1-2, with 7 bases fitting TRBD1. The CDR3 spans 16 residues. Trimming at V came to 4 bases and at J to 5 bases, leaving 14 bases not matched to a gene. CDR1 and CDR2 (germline): SGHDT, YYEEEE. CDR3 nucleotides: TGTGCCAGCAGCGCTTTAGGGGGCGCCAACGGTTATGGCTACACCTTC. It translates to CASSALGGANGYGYTF.

This clone occurred many times. V is TRBV18 and J is TRBJ2-7, with a weak D call TRBD1 (5 bases). This CDR3 is 12 amino acids long. V gave up 2 bases and J gave up 7 bases, with 9 bases separating them. The V gene's germline CDR1 is KGHSH and CDR2 LQKENI. The CDR3 spells CASSPGRVEQYF. As DNA, the CDR3 is TGTGCCAGCTCACCAGGCAGGGTAGAGCAGTACTTC.

This clone came up many times. A much larger clone differs by one base, so this may be a read error. The gene calls are TRBV12-3 or TRBV12-4 and TRBJ2-1, with 9 nucleotides matching TRBD2. This CDR3 is 14 amino acids long. CDR3 in amino acids: CAGSLAGLYNEQFF. CDR3 in DNA: TGTGCCGGCAGTCTAGCGGGGCTTTACAATGAGCAGTTCTTC.